Included here is one TCR beta chain sequence, with context. The source of the sample is a study of blood T cell repertoires in COVID-19. At the level of the study: Acute and convalescent COVID-19 specimens originated in the United States, Italy and Spain.

Authors' data handling: Amplification of reference gene primers was used by the study to estimate nucleated cell counts. Clones were sequenced by immunoSEQ multiplex PCR, and TCRdb holds only the in-frame ones, with some missing. V, J and clone size derive from that table, while D and trimming were established from the DNA sequence. The data hold approximately 260,000 clones, with approximately 90% observed a single time. Germline V gives CDR1 LNHDA, CDR2 SQIVND (reference sequence). The J segment lost 3 bases and the V segment lost 4 bases, leaving 7 bases of the junction unmatched. This CDR3 spans 16 amino acids. Those who participated ranged in age from about 18 to 89 years and resided in roughly 26 US areas. Which cohort a participant joined came from the clinical history participants gave.

The sequenced sample consisted of PBMCs or T cells enriched from blood (not recorded which). The chain carries TRBV19 and TRBJ1-4; TRBD1 aligns across 8 bases. This receptor was obtained from a young woman with acute COVID-19. Here the CDR3 DNA reads TGTGCCAGTAGTACGTACAGGGGGGGAGCTAATGAAAAACTGTTTTTT. This sequence encodes CASSTYRGGANEKLFF.